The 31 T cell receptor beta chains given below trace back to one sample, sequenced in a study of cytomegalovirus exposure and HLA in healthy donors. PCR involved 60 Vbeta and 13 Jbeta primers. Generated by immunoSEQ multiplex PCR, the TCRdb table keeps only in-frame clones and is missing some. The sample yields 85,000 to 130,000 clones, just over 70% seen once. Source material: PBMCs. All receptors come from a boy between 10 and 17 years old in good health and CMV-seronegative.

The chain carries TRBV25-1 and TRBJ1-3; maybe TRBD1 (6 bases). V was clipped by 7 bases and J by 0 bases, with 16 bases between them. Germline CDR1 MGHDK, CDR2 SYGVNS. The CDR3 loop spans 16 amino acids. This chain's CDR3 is CASTSTRGSSGNTIYF. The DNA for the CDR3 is TGTGCCAGCACCTCCACCAGGGGAAGCTCTGGAAACACCATATATTTT.

This CDR3 is CASSLAQGSSEQYF. The CDR3 DNA reads TGTGCCAGCAGCTTAGCACAGGGGTCGTCGGAGCAGTACTTC. The chain links TRBV7-9 to TRBJ2-7, with 7 positions matching TRBD1. The germline V gene encodes CDR1 SEHNR and CDR2 FQNEAQ (reference sequence). The ends lost 0 bases at V and 7 bases at J; junction bases unmatched: 6. The CDR3 totals 14 residues.

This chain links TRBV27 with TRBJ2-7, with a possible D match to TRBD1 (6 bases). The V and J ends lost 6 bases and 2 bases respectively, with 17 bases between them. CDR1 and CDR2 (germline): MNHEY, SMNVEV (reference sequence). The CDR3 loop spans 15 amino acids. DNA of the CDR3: TGTGCCAGCAGAATAGGGGTTGGACAGACCTACGAGCAGTACTTC. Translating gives CASRIGVGQTYEQYF.

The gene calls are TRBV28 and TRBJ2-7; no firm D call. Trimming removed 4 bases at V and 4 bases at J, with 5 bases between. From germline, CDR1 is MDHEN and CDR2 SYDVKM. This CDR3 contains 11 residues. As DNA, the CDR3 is TGTGCCAGCAGTTCGGGTTACGAGCAGTACTTC. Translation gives CASSSGYEQYF.

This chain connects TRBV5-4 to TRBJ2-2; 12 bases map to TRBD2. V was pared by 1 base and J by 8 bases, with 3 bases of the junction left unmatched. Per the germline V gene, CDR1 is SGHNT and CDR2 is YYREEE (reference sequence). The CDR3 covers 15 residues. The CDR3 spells CASSLLAGGKGELFF. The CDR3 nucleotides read TGTGCCAGCAGCTTGCTAGCGGGGGGGAAAGGGGAGCTGTTTTTT. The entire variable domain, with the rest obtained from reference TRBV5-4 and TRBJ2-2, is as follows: ETGVTQSPTHLIKTRGQQVTLRCSSQSGHNTVSWYQQALGQGPQFIFQYYREEENGRGNFPPRFSGLQFPNYSSELNVNALELDDSALYLCASSLLAGGKGELFFGEGSRLTVL.

CDR3 sequence: CASSSDRNRFYGYTF. As DNA, the CDR3 is TGTGCCAGCAGCTCCGACCGCAACAGGTTCTATGGCTACACCTTC. The rearrangement uses TRBV7-9 and TRBJ1-2; weak D call: TRBD1 (5 bases). V was trimmed by 4 bases and J by 4 bases, leaving 16 bases between them. CDR3 length equals 15 residues. Germline V gives CDR1 SEHNR, CDR2 FQNEAQ (reference sequence).

CDR3 protein: CASSGGGLHETQYF. In DNA form, the CDR3 reads TGCGCCAGCAGTGGAGGGGGCTTACACGAGACCCAGTACTTC. This sequence joins TRBV5-1 and TRBJ2-5, with D perhaps matching TRBD1 (7 bases). V lost 5 bases to trimming and J lost 5 bases, with 16 bases between them. The length of the CDR3 is 14 residues. Germline-derived CDR1 and CDR2 are SGHRS and YFSETQ.

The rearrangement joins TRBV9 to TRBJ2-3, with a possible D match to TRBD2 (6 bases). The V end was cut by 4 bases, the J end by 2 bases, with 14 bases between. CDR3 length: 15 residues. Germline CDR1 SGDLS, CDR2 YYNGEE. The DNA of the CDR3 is TGTGCCAGCAGCCCCCGGGGGTGGAACACAGATACGCAGTATTTT. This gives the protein CASSPRGWNTDTQYF.

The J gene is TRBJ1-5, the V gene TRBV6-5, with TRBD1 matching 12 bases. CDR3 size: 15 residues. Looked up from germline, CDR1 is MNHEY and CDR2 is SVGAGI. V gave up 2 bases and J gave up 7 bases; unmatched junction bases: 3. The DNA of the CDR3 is TGTGCCAGCAGTTACGGGACAGGGGGCGGACAGCCCCAGCATTTT. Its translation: CASSYGTGGGQPQHF.

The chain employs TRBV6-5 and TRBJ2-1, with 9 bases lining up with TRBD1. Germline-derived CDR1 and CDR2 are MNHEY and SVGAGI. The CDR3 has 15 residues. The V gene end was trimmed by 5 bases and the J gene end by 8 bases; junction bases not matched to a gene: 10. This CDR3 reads CASSNPGQGRHEQFF. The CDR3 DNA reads TGTGCCAGCAGTAATCCGGGACAGGGTCGCCATGAGCAGTTCTTC.

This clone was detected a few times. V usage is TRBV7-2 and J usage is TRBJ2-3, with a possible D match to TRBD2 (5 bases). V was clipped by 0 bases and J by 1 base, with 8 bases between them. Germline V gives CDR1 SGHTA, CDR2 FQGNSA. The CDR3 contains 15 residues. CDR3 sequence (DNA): TGTGCCAGCAGCTTAGCACTAGTTGGCACAGATACGCAGTATTTT. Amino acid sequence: CASSLALVGTDTQYF.

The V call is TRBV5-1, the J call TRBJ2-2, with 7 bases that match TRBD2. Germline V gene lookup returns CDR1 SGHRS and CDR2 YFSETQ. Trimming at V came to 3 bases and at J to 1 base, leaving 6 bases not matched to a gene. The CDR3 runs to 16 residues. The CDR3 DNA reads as TGCGCCAGCAGCTCCGCTAGCGGCAAGAACACCGGGGAGCTGTTTTTT. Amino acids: CASSSASGKNTGELFF.

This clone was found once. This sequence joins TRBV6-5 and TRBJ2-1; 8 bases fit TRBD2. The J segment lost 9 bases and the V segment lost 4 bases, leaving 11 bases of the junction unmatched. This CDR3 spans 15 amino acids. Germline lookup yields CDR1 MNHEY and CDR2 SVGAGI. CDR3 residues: CASSFPGGVGGEQFF. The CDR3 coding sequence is TGTGCCAGCAGTTTCCCGGGGGGGGTGGGGGGTGAGCAGTTCTTC.

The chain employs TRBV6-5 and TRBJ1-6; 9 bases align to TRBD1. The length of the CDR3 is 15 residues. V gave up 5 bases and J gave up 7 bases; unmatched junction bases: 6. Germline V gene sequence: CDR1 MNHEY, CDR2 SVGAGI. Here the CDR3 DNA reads TGTGCCAGCAGTGTAATACAGGGGGCAAATTCACCCCTCCACTTT. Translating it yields CASSVIQGANSPLHF.

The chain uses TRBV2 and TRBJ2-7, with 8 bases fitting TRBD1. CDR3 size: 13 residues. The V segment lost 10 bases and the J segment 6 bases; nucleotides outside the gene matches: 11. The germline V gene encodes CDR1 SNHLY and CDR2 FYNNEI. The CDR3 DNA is TGTGCCACCATGGACAGGGCGGGGAGCGAGCAGTACTTC. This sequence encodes CATMDRAGSEQYF.

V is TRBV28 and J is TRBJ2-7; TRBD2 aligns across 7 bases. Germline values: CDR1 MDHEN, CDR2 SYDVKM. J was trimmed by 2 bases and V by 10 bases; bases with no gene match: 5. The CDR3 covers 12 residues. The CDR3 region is CATRGRAYEQYF. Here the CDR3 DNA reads TGTGCCACGCGGGGGAGGGCCTACGAGCAGTACTTC.

CDR3 in DNA: TGTGCCAGCAGCCCGGTGGGGGCATCCTATGGCTACACCTTC. Its protein product is CASSPVGASYGYTF. This chain uses TRBV7-8 with TRBJ1-2, with D perhaps matching TRBD1 (6 bases). V was trimmed by 5 bases and J by 4 bases, leaving 14 bases between them. CDR3 length: 14 amino acids. Germline V lookup: CDR1 SGHVS, CDR2 FQNEAQ.

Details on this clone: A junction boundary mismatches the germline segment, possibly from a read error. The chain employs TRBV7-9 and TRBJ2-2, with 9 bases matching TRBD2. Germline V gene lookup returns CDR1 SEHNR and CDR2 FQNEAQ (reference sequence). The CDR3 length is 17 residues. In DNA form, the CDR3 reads TGTGCCAGCAGCCTAGCGCCGGGACTAGCATACACCGGGGAGCTGTTTTTT. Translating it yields CASSLAPGLAYTGELFF.

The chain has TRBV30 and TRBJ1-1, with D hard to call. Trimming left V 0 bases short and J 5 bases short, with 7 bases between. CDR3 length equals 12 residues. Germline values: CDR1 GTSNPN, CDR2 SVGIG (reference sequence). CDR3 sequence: CAWSVGGTEAFF. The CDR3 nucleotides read TGTGCCTGGAGTGTCGGAGGGACTGAAGCTTTCTTT. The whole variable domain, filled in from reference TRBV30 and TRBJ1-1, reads SQTIHQWPATLVQPVGSPLSLECTVEGTSNPNLYWYRQAAGRGLQLLFYSVGIGQISSEVPQNLSASRPQDRQFILSSKKLLLSDSGFYLCAWSVGGTEAFFGQGTRLTVV.

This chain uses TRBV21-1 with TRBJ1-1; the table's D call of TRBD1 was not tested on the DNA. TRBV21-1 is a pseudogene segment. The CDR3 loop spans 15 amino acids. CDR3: CASSNVRSLRTEAFF. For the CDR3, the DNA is TGTGCCAGCAGCAATGTACGCAGTTTACGCACTGAAGCTTTCTTT.

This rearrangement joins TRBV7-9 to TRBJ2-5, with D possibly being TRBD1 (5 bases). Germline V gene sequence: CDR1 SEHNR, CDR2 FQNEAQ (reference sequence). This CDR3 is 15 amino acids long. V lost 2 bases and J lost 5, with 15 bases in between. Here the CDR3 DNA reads TGTGCCAGCAGCTTATTAGTACAGGTCAGGGAGACCCAGTACTTC. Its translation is CASSLLVQVRETQYF.

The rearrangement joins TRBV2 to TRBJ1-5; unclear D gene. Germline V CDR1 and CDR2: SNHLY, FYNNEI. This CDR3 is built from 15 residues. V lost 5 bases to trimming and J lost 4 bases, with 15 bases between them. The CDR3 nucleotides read TGTGCCAGCAGTCTGGCAGCGCTATTAAATCAGCCCCAGCATTTT. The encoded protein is CASSLAALLNQPQHF. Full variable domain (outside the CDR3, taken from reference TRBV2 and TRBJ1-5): EPEVTQTPSHQVTQMGQEVILRCVPISNHLYFYWYRQILGQKVEFLVSFYNNEISEKSEIFDDQFSVERPDGSNFTLKIRSTKLEDSAMYFCASSLAALLNQPQHFGDGTRLSIL.

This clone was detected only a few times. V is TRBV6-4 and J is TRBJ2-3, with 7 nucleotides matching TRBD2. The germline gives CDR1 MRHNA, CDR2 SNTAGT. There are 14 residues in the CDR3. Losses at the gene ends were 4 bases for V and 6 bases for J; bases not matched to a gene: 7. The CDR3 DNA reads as TGTGCCAGCAGTGCGAAGGGAGGGTCGGATACGCAGTATTTT. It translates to CASSAKGGSDTQYF.

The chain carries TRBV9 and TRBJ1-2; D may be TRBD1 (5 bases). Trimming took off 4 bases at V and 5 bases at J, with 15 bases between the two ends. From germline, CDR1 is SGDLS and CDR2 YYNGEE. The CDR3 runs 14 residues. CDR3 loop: CASSPQMTVYGYTF. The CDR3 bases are TGTGCCAGCAGCCCCCAGATGACAGTTTATGGCTACACCTTC.

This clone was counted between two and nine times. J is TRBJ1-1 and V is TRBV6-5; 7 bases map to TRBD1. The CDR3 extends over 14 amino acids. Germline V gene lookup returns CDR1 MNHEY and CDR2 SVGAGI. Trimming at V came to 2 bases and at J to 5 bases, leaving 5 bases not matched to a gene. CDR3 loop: CASSYRGHGTEAFF. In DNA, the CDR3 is TGTGCCAGCAGTTACAGGGGGCACGGGACTGAAGCTTTCTTT.

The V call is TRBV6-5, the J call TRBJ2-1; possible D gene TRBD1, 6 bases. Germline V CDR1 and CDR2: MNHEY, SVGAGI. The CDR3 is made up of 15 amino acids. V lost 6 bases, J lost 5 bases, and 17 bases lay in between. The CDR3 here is CASRPQGPRDNEQFF. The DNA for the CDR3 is TGTGCCAGCAGGCCACAGGGTCCTAGGGACAATGAGCAGTTCTTC.

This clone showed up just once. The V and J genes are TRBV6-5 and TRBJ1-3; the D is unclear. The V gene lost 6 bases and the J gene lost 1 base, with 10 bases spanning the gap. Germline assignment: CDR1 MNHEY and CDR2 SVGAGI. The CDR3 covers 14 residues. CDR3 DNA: TGTGCCAGCAGCCAACTAGGGTCTGGAAACACCATATATTTT. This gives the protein CASSQLGSGNTIYF.

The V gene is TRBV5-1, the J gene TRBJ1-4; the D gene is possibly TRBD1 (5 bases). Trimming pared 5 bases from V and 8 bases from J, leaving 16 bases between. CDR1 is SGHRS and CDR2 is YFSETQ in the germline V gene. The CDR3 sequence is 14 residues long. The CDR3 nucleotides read TGCGCCAGCAGACGGGGGGAAGGAGCAGAAAAACTGTTTTTT. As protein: CASRRGEGAEKLFF.

In DNA form, the CDR3 reads TGTGCCTGGAGTCCGAGGAGCCCTTTGGTAAGCAATCAGCCCCAGCATTTT. Residues: CAWSPRSPLVSNQPQHF. The chain joins TRBV30 to TRBJ1-5, with D uncertain. CDR1 GTSNPN and CDR2 SVGIG come from the germline V gene (reference sequence). The CDR3 runs 17 residues. Trimming left V 2 bases short and J 1 base short, with 18 bases between.

CDR3 amino acids: CAWSVGTGNQPQHF. CDR3 sequence (DNA): TGTGCCTGGAGTGTGGGGACAGGGAATCAGCCCCAGCATTTT. The chain uses TRBV30 and TRBJ1-5, with 9 bases that match TRBD1. CDR3 length equals 14 residues. The germline V gene encodes CDR1 GTSNPN and CDR2 SVGIG (reference sequence). V dropped 0 bases and J dropped 4; count of bases not matched to a gene: 1.

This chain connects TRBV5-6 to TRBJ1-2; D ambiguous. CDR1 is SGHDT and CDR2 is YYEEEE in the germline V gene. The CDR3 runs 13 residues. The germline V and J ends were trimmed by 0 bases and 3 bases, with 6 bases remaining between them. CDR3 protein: CASSLDSYYGYTF. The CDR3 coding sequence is TGTGCCAGCAGCTTGGACAGCTACTATGGCTACACCTTC. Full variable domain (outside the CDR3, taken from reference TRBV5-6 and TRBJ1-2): DAGVTQSPTHLIKTRGQQVTLRCSPKSGHDTVSWYQQALGQGPQFIFQYYEEEERQRGNFPDRFSGHQFPNYSSELNVNALLLGDSALYLCASSLDSYYGYTFGSGTRLTVV.